The 13 T cell receptor beta chains in this list originate from one sample, sequenced in a study of blood T cell repertoires in COVID-19. Method: immunoSEQ multiplex PCR; TCRdb's copy keeps in-frame clones and lacks some. The sample consists of approximately 270,000 clones, about 89% of them appearing once. Sample: peripheral blood. These receptors were obtained from a man aged 40-50 years with active or convalescent COVID-19.

The chain joins TRBV7-7 to TRBJ2-5; 7 bases agree with TRBD2. Germline trimming cut 5 bases from V and 10 bases from J; bases unmatched to any gene: 7. CDR3 length: 12 residues. From germline, CDR1 is SSHAT and CDR2 FNYEAQ (reference sequence). The CDR3 spells CASSPARGDQYF. CDR3 coding DNA: TGTGCCAGCAGCCCCGCCCGGGGGGACCAGTACTTC.

This chain links TRBV18 with TRBJ2-5, with 8 bases identical to TRBD2. Looked up from germline, CDR1 is KGHSH and CDR2 is LQKENI. V shed 0 bases and J 5 bases; nucleotides not matched to a gene: 5. This CDR3 has 15 residues. CDR3 DNA sequence: TGTGCCAGCTCACCACCGAGCGGGAGTACGGAGACCCAGTACTTC. Translation gives CASSPPSGSTETQYF. Based on the CDR3 plus reference TRBV18 and TRBJ2-5, the full variable domain is NAGVMQNPRHLVRRRGQEARLRCSPMKGHSHVYWYRQLPEEGLKFMVYLQKENIIDESGMPKERFSAEFPKEGPSILRIQQVVRGDSAAYFCASSPPSGSTETQYFGPGTRLLVL.

The J gene is TRBJ2-2, the V gene TRBV7-3; 9 bases align to TRBD1. The V gene's germline CDR1 is SGHTA and CDR2 FQGTGA. V gave up 5 bases and J gave up 1 base; unmatched junction bases: 2. There are 15 residues in the CDR3. CDR3 protein: CASSRQGVNTGELFF. The DNA of the CDR3 is TGTGCCAGCAGCAGACAGGGGGTGAACACCGGGGAGCTGTTTTTT.

The chain is built from TRBV28 and TRBJ1-1; D call uncertain. Germline values: CDR1 MDHEN, CDR2 SYDVKM. V was pared by 3 bases and J by 6 bases, with 5 bases between. This CDR3 has 11 residues. In DNA, the CDR3 is TGTGCCAGCAGTTTCGGTCCTGAAGCTTTCTTT. Its translation: CASSFGPEAFF.

This clone was detected once. The chain recombines TRBV7-6 with TRBJ2-3; weak D call: TRBD1 (6 bases). V lost 1 base and J lost 4, with 6 bases in between. Germline assignment: CDR1 SGHVS and CDR2 FNYEAQ. The CDR3 extends over 13 amino acids. The CDR3 loop is CASSLGGPDTQYF. For the CDR3, the DNA is TGTGCCAGCAGCTTAGGGGGGCCAGATACGCAGTATTTT.

This chain links TRBV16 with TRBJ2-7; TRBD1 agrees at 10 bases. The CDR3 is 15 amino acids. V shed 4 bases, J shed 1 base, and the junction held 4 bases outside the gene matches. The germline gives CDR1 KGHSY, CDR2 FQNENV. The CDR3 loop is CASSPPGQGSYEQYF. CDR3 nucleotides: TGTGCCAGCAGCCCACCGGGACAGGGGTCCTACGAGCAGTACTTC.

The chain combines TRBV27 with TRBJ2-7, with 8 bases lining up with TRBD1. With V trimmed by 0 bases and J by 3 bases, 4 bases remained unmatched. The CDR3 loop spans 15 amino acids. Per germline, CDR1 MNHEY and CDR2 SMNVEV (reference sequence). The CDR3 loop is CASSLSTGASYEQYF. The CDR3 DNA reads as TGTGCCAGCAGTTTATCGACAGGGGCTAGCTACGAGCAGTACTTC.

CDR3 sequence (DNA): TGTGCCAGCAGCTTGAGCCTCTTATCAGGGTACACCTTC. Its translation: CASSLSLLSGYTF. This chain connects TRBV5-4 to TRBJ1-2; D is possibly TRBD1 (5 bases). With 1 base removed from V and 11 bases from J, the gap between germline ends came to 15 bases. The V gene's germline CDR1 is SGHNT and CDR2 YYREEE (reference sequence). CDR3 size: 13 residues.

This rearrangement joins TRBV5-4 to TRBJ1-6; no clear D. V lost 0 bases and J 4 bases, leaving 14 bases between the germline ends. The CDR3 length is 17 residues. CDR1 and CDR2 (germline): SGHNT, YYREEE (reference sequence). This chain's CDR3 is CASSLARGSGYNSPLHF. CDR3 in DNA: TGTGCCAGCAGCTTGGCCCGAGGGTCAGGATATAATTCACCCCTCCACTTT.

This clone has just a few counts. The J gene is TRBJ2-1, the V gene TRBV24-1, with 10 bases identical to TRBD2. This CDR3 is 15 amino acids long. Germline loops: CDR1 KGHDR, CDR2 SFDVKD. V was pared by 4 bases and J by 4 bases, with 3 bases of the junction left unmatched. The CDR3 is CATSEAGLAYNEQFF. CDR3 bases: TGTGCCACCAGTGAAGCGGGACTAGCGTACAATGAGCAGTTCTTC.

The chain's CDR3 is CSVGGIHGYTF. The CDR3 DNA follows: TGCAGCGTAGGGGGTATTCATGGCTACACCTTC. The chain couples TRBV29-1 to TRBJ1-2, with a weak D call TRBD1 (6 bases). CDR1 and CDR2 from the germline V gene are SQVTM and ANQGSEA. The CDR3 runs to 11 residues. With 6 bases removed from V and 6 bases from J, the gap between germline ends came to 11 bases.

Remarks on this clone: One junction end disagrees with the germline gene, perhaps due to a read error. V usage is TRBV7-7 and J usage is TRBJ2-3; 7 bases fit TRBD1. This CDR3 has 14 residues. Germline-derived CDR1 and CDR2 are SSHAT and FNYEAQ (reference sequence). CDR3 coding DNA: TGTGCTAGCAGCGAAAACAGGGGTACAGATACGCAGTATTTT. It is translated as CASSENRGTDTQYF.

This chain joins TRBV19 and TRBJ2-7; D might be TRBD2 (6 bases). Per the germline V gene, CDR1 is LNHDA and CDR2 is SQIVND (reference sequence). The V end was cut by 1 base, the J end by 3 bases, with 13 bases between. The CDR3 loop spans 15 amino acids. CDR3 residues: CASSIGAGEDYEQYF. CDR3 DNA: TGTGCCAGTAGTATAGGGGCTGGGGAGGACTACGAGCAGTACTTC.